Listed below are T cell receptor beta chains from one sample, sequenced in a study of blood T cell repertoires in COVID-19. The method was immunoSEQ multiplex PCR; TCRdb's version includes in-frame clones alone and lacks a portion of them. In the table there are 300,000 or so clones, under 90% of which are singletons. The sequenced sample consisted of PBMCs or T cells enriched from blood (not recorded which). Receptor source: a woman aged 18-29 years who had recovered from COVID-19. CDR3s include the opening cysteine and the closing phenylalanine or tryptophan. A D gene is named only where the DNA matches it firmly. Part of the rows lack a size; the others show once, few, many or a class for expanded clones.

j_call,clone_size,d_call,v_call,cdr3_nt,cdr3_aa
TRBJ2-7,-,TRBD1,TRBV12-3/TRBV12-4,TGTGCCAGCAGCGCCGGGACAGACTACGAGCAGTACTTC,CASSAGTDYEQYF
TRBJ1-2,-,TRBD1,TRBV18,TGTGCCAGCTCACCTCGGACAGGGGACAACTATGGCTACACCTTC,CASSPRTGDNYGYTF
TRBJ2-3,-,TRBD2,TRBV9,TGTGCCAGCACCCCTACTAGCGGGGGCACAGATACGCAGTATTTT,CASTPTSGGTDTQYF
TRBJ1-5,-,-,TRBV6-9,TGTGCCAGCAGTTTAGGGGATAGCAATCAGCCCCAGCATTTT,CASSLGDSNQPQHF
TRBJ1-3,-,TRBD1,TRBV6-6,TGTGCCAGCAGAATATACCGGGACAGGGGGCGCGACACCATATATTTT,CASRIYRDRGRDTIYF
TRBJ2-3,-,-,TRBV9,TGTGCCAGCAGCGGCCTAGGTTATACGCAGTATTTT,CASSGLGYTQYF
TRBJ2-5,medium-sized,TRBD2,TRBV15,TGTGCCACCAGCACGGCGGGGGGGGAGACCCAGTACTTC,CATSTAGGETQYF
TRBJ1-4,once,TRBD1,TRBV2,TGTGCCAGCAGGGGACAGGGGGATGGGAGACTGTTTTTT,CASRGQGDGRLFF
TRBJ2-5,-,-,TRBV28,TGTGCCAGCGACAGTCCCTTCCAAGAGACCCAGTACTTC,CASDSPFQETQYF
TRBJ1-4,-,-,TRBV28,TGTGCCAGCAGATATTCAGGGCCAACTAATGAAAAACTGTTTTTT,CASRYSGPTNEKLFF
TRBJ2-3,-,TRBD2,TRBV6-6,TGTGCCAGCAGTCGAGGCCCCGCTAGCGGGAACACAGATACGCAGTATTTT,CASSRGPASGNTDTQYF
TRBJ1-4,once,TRBD1,TRBV24-1,TGTGCCACCAGTGACATTGACAGGGGGGAATGTGAAAAACTGTTTTTT,CATSDIDRGECEKLFF
TRBJ2-1,once,-,TRBV27,TGTGCCAGCACCCAAGGGGGGGGGTACAATGAGCAGTTCTTC,CASTQGGGYNEQFF
TRBJ2-2,once,-,TRBV18,TGTGCCAGCTCGTCCCGGGGGGCGCTCACCGGGGAGCTGTTTTTT,CASSSRGALTGELFF